These 13 T cell receptor beta chains originate from one sample sequenced in a study of cytomegalovirus exposure and HLA in healthy donors (dated by TCRdb to 2017 to 2019). The library was made by the immunoSEQ multiplex PCR assay. For the multiplex PCR, a mixture combining 60 forward primers for TCR Vbeta segments and 13 reverse primers for TCR Jbeta segments was used. TCRdb stores this immuneACCESS table with in-frame sequences only. Part of the clones is absent; in the studies checked, under half of the shortfall reflects unresolved V genes, and no reason is known for the rest. This sample's table contains approximately 45,000 clones. The biggest ten clones account for 2.1% of the sample. Material for sequencing was PBMCs. These receptors all stem from a woman in her thirties or forties in good health and CMV-seronegative.

V and J are TRBV14 and TRBJ2-1, with D perhaps matching TRBD2 (7 bases). Germline CDR1 SGHDN, CDR2 FVKESK. This CDR3 contains 17 residues. Trimming removed 4 bases at V and 7 bases at J, with 23 bases between. The CDR3 nucleotides are TGTGCCAGCAGCCTCCCACGGGGGCGGGAGCAACGAAATGAGCAGTTCTTC. Protein sequence: CASSLPRGREQRNEQFF. Combining the CDR3 with reference TRBV14 and TRBJ2-1 gives the whole variable domain EAGVTQFPSHSVIEKGQTVTLRCDPISGHDNLYWYRRVMGKEIKFLLHFVKESKQDESGMPNNRFLAERTGGTYSTLKVQPAELEDSGVYFCASSLPRGREQRNEQFFGPGTRLTVL.

The chain couples TRBV5-1 to TRBJ2-3, with TRBD2 matching over 8 bases. The CDR3 length is 15 residues. Germline CDR1 SGHRS, CDR2 YFSETQ. Trimming took 2 bases from V and 6 from J; bases not matched to a gene: 8. The DNA for the CDR3 is TGCGCCAGCAGCTTTAGCGGGGCCAACGGCGATACGCAGTATTTT. It codes for CASSFSGANGDTQYF.

The chain links TRBV5-1 to TRBJ2-1, with 9 bases lining up with TRBD1. The ends lost 5 bases at V and 5 bases at J; junction bases unmatched: 2. This CDR3 spans 13 amino acids. Germline V lookup: CDR1 SGHRS, CDR2 YFSETQ. The CDR3 sequence: CASRQGADNEQFF. CDR3 in DNA: TGCGCCAGCAGACAGGGGGCAGACAATGAGCAGTTCTTC.

The chain is built from TRBV4-1 and TRBJ2-7; D gene ambiguous. Germline V CDR1 and CDR2: MGHRA, YSYEKL. There are 14 residues in the CDR3. V gave up 3 bases and J gave up 6 bases, with 15 bases separating them. For the CDR3, the DNA is TGCGCCAGCAGCCAGGCCCCGTCCCTTCCCGAGCAGTACTTC. Translated, it gives CASSQAPSLPEQYF.

CDR3 amino acids: CASSSRTTNEKLFF. The CDR3 nucleotides read TGTGCCAGCAGCTCGAGGACTACTAATGAAAAACTGTTTTTT. This chain joins TRBV5-6 and TRBJ1-4; D gene uncertain. Germline-derived CDR1 and CDR2 are SGHDT and YYEEEE. The CDR3 loop spans 14 amino acids. V lost 3 bases and J 2 bases, leaving 8 bases between the germline ends.

The chain is built from TRBV2 and TRBJ2-2; possibly TRBD2 for D (7 bases). The CDR3 has 14 residues. The germline V gene encodes CDR1 SNHLY and CDR2 FYNNEI. Trimming shortened V by 7 bases and J by 8 bases, and 17 bases separated the two germline ends. The CDR3 sequence: CASTTWGGQGELFF. Written as DNA, the CDR3 is TGTGCCAGCACTACATGGGGGGGGCAGGGGGAGCTGTTTTTT. The complete variable domain, with remaining parts taken from reference TRBV2 and TRBJ2-2, reads EPEVTQTPSHQVTQMGQEVILRCVPISNHLYFYWYRQILGQKVEFLVSFYNNEISEKSEIFDDQFSVERPDGSNFTLKIRSTKLEDSAMYFCASTTWGGQGELFFGEGSRLTVL.

The V gene is TRBV29-1, the J gene TRBJ2-1; 7 bases are a match to TRBD2. With V trimmed by 7 bases and J by 8 bases, 5 bases remained unmatched. Germline-derived CDR1 and CDR2 are SQVTM and ANQGSEA. CDR3 length: 11 amino acids. The CDR3 bases are TGCAGCGCGACTAGCTCCGATGAGCAGTTCTTC. Translating it yields CSATSSDEQFF.

The genes are TRBV6-5 and TRBJ2-1; TRBD1 agrees at 8 bases. CDR1 is MNHEY and CDR2 is SVGAGI in the germline V gene. The junction had 4 bases not matched to a gene; V was cut back by 0 bases and J by 6 bases. The CDR3 is 15 residues long. CDR3 residues: CASSYSRTGSNEQFF. DNA of the CDR3: TGTGCCAGCAGTTACTCTAGGACAGGGAGCAATGAGCAGTTCTTC.

The chain joins TRBV7-9 to TRBJ2-1; D might be TRBD2 (6 bases). The V gene lost 5 bases and the J gene lost 7 bases, with 27 bases spanning the gap. Germline loops: CDR1 SEHNR, CDR2 FQNEAQ (reference sequence). The CDR3 totals 18 residues. CDR3 in amino acids: CASSKTSRAGSSGNEQFF. The CDR3 DNA is TGTGCCAGCAGCAAAACATCCAGAGCGGGTTCTTCTGGGAATGAGCAGTTCTTC.

Details on this clone: Within the sample, other DNA sequences also encode this same CDR3. The rearrangement joins TRBV9 to TRBJ2-7, with D perhaps TRBD1 (7 bases). V was pared by 0 bases and J by 4 bases, with 11 bases between. Germline V gene data show CDR1 as SGDLS and CDR2 as YYNGEE. The CDR3 is 14 amino acids. The CDR3 DNA sequence: TGTGCCAGCAGCGTAGGACAGGGACTTTACGAGCAGTACTTC. Amino acid sequence: CASSVGQGLYEQYF.

As for this clone: In the same sample, other DNA sequences code for this CDR3. The gene calls are TRBV6-1 and TRBJ2-3, with D tentatively TRBD2 (5 bases). From germline, CDR1 is MNHNS and CDR2 SASEGT. V was shortened by 4 bases and J by 5 bases, with 25 bases between the two germline ends. CDR3 length equals 18 residues. The CDR3 sequence is CASSVVFYSVRRIDTQYF. As DNA, the CDR3 is TGTGCCAGCAGTGTGGTTTTTTATAGTGTCAGGAGGATAGATACGCAGTATTTT.

The rearrangement uses TRBV2 and TRBJ2-2, with D unclear. This CDR3 comprises 16 residues. V gave up 2 bases and J gave up 0 bases, with 10 bases separating them. The germline V gene has CDR1 SNHLY and CDR2 FYNNEI. The CDR3 nucleotides read TGTGCCAGCAGTGAATTTGAGGAGCCGAACACCGGGGAGCTGTTTTTT. Translating it yields CASSEFEEPNTGELFF.

The rearrangement uses TRBV10-3 and TRBJ2-5, with D tentatively TRBD1 (5 bases). Germline loops: CDR1 ENHRY, CDR2 SYGVKD. Trimming took off 3 bases at V and 2 bases at J, with 13 bases between the two ends. The CDR3 has 15 residues. The DNA of the CDR3 is TGTGCCATCAGTGATCCTGGACACAATCAAGAGACCCAGTACTTC. Translated: CAISDPGHNQETQYF.